The 2 T cell receptor beta chains below come from one sample, sequenced in a study of blood T cell repertoires in COVID-19. Sequenced by immunoSEQ multiplex PCR; TCRdb stores in-frame clones only, minus some. The sample yields 130,000 to 150,000 clones, 80% to 90% seen once. The sequenced sample consisted of peripheral blood. The receptors were sampled from a woman in her fifties or sixties with COVID-19, enrolled during active disease.

The gene calls are TRBV19 and TRBJ1-3, with 7 nucleotides matching TRBD1. From germline, CDR1 is LNHDA and CDR2 SQIVND (reference sequence). The trim removed 5 bases at V and 0 bases at J, leaving 13 bases unmatched. This CDR3 region has 18 residues. Here the CDR3 reads CASSHRDSHIYSGNTIYF. The CDR3 DNA is TGTGCCAGTAGTCACCGGGACAGCCACATCTACTCTGGAAACACCATATATTTT.

The CDR3: CASSPGLAGTDTQYF. CDR3 bases: TGTGCCAGCAGCCCGGGACTAGCGGGCACAGATACGCAGTATTTT. The chain joins TRBV5-4 to TRBJ2-3; 11 bases map to TRBD2. Germline CDR1 is SGHNT and CDR2 is YYREEE (reference sequence). The length of the CDR3 is 15 residues. The V segment lost 4 bases and the J segment 1 base; nucleotides outside the gene matches: 2.